This T cell receptor beta chain was captured by sequencing in a study of blood T cells in healthy people across ages. Study conclusions and caveats: Age showed a roughly linear inverse relationship with TCR beta diversity per million T cells. Without sorted subsets, naive and antigen-experienced compartments could not be conclusively compared.

This clonotype was picked up a small number of times. The target antigen is unknown. PCR was performed a second time for about 6 to 12 cycles using a sample-barcoded 5' primer and a J-beta primer mix. Each sample yielded at least 3 million CDR3-containing paired-end reads. MiXCR, applied by TCRdb to the 5' RACE reads, yields one record per CDR3 protein. The data hold about 620,000 distinct CDR3 sequences, with around 50% observed a single time. There were healthy Caucasian individuals from Russia, aged roughly 6 to 90, serving as donors. The sample was blood. The receptor comes from a woman of 80 years or more in good health.

CDR3 nucleotide sequence: TGTGCCATTCAGTTTAGGGGCAATCAGCCCCAGCATTTT. It specifies CAIQFRGNQPQHF. This rearrangement joins TRBV28 to TRBJ1-5; D gene uncertain. The CDR3 sequence is 13 residues long. With 10 bases removed from V and 2 bases from J, the gap between germline ends came to 12 bases. From germline, CDR1 is MDHEN and CDR2 SYDVKM.